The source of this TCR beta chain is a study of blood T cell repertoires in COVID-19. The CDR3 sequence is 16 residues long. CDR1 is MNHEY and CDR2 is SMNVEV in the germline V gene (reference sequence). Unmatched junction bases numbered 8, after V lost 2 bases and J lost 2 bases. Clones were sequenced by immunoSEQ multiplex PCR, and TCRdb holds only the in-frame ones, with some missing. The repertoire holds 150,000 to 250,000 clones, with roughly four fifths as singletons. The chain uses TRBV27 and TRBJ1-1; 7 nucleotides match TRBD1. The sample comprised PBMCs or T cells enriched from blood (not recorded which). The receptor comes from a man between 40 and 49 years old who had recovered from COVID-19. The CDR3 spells CASSLLSDRRNTEAFF. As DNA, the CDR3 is TGTGCCAGCAGTTTACTTTCGGACAGGAGAAACACTGAAGCTTTCTTT.